The 13 T cell receptor beta chains in this list originate from one sample, sequenced in a study of blood T cell repertoires in COVID-19. The table came from immunoSEQ multiplex PCR; TCRdb's copy has only in-frame clones and leaves some out. The sample consists of 40,000 to 60,000 clones, about nine tenths of them appearing once. The specimen was peripheral blood. The receptors stem from a woman older than 75 with COVID-19, enrolled during active disease.

This clone was found once. V usage is TRBV6-5 and J usage is TRBJ2-1; D gene uncertain. The germline V and J ends were trimmed by 8 bases and 4 bases, with 18 bases remaining between them. The CDR3 runs to 15 residues. CDR1 is MNHEY and CDR2 is SVGAGI in the germline V gene. The CDR3 loop reads CASPKTATSYNEQFF. CDR3 nucleotides: TGTGCCAGCCCAAAGACGGCGACAAGTTACAATGAGCAGTTCTTC.

This chain links TRBV24-1 with TRBJ2-3; tentatively, D is TRBD1 (5 bases). Trimming pared 6 bases from V and 4 bases from J, leaving 13 bases between. Germline V gene data show CDR1 as KGHDR and CDR2 as SFDVKD. This CDR3 contains 14 residues. CDR3 nucleotides: TGTGCCACCAGTAGTAGGACATCCTCAGATACGCAGTATTTT. As protein: CATSSRTSSDTQYF.

The gene calls are TRBV19 and TRBJ2-3, with 13 bases aligning to TRBD2. This CDR3 is built from 16 residues. Germline V CDR1 and CDR2: LNHDA, SQIVND (reference sequence). After removal of 3 bases from V and 5 bases from J, the junction contained 5 bases not matched to a gene. CDR3 bases: TGTGCCAGTAGTATTGGACTAGCGGGAGTGGTAGATACGCAGTATTTT. Translating gives CASSIGLAGVVDTQYF.

The chain links TRBV5-1 to TRBJ2-7, with D perhaps matching TRBD2 (6 bases). V shed 0 bases and J shed 2 bases, with 15 bases lying between them. Per germline, CDR1 SGHRS and CDR2 YFSETQ. The CDR3 loop spans 16 amino acids. CDR3 sequence reads: CASSLGPQRGTYEQYF. The DNA of the CDR3 is TGCGCCAGCAGCTTGGGACCTCAACGGGGGACCTACGAGCAGTACTTC.

The chain employs TRBV27 and TRBJ1-2; TRBD1 matches at 9 bases. The CDR3 is 14 residues long. Losses at the gene ends were 5 bases for V and 11 bases for J; bases not matched to a gene: 12. Germline CDR1 is MNHEY and CDR2 is SMNVEV (reference sequence). The CDR3 loop reads CASSGQGREAGYTF. The CDR3 DNA reads TGTGCCAGCAGTGGACAGGGGAGGGAAGCGGGATACACCTTC.

V gene TRBV28 combines with J gene TRBJ2-5, with TRBD1 matching over 7 bases. The germline V gene has CDR1 MDHEN and CDR2 SYDVKM. CDR3 size: 13 residues. The ends lost 6 bases at V and 2 bases at J; junction bases unmatched: 3. The chain's CDR3 is CASRETGQETQYF. The CDR3 DNA sequence: TGTGCCAGCAGGGAGACAGGGCAAGAGACCCAGTACTTC.

The chain recombines TRBV6-5 with TRBJ2-1; TRBD1 is a possible D gene (6 bases). The CDR3 is 12 amino acids. Germline CDR1 reads MNHEY; CDR2 reads SVGAGI. V shed 9 bases and J shed 8 bases, with 14 bases lying between them. The CDR3 spells CASGDIVYEQFF. Written as DNA, the CDR3 is TGTGCCAGTGGGGACATAGTCTATGAGCAGTTCTTC.

A single count supports this clone. The rearrangement links TRBV25-1 to TRBJ2-3; D gene uncertain. V lost 5 bases and J lost 0, with 9 bases in between. CDR1 and CDR2 from the germline V gene are MGHDK and SYGVNS. The CDR3 spans 14 residues. The CDR3 loop is CASSLAASTDTQYF. The CDR3 bases are TGTGCCAGCAGTTTAGCAGCGAGCACAGATACGCAGTATTTT. Supplemented by reference TRBV25-1 and TRBJ2-3, the full variable domain reads EADIYQTPRYLVIGTGKKITLECSQTMGHDKMYWYQQDPGMELHLIHYSYGVNSTEKGDLSSESTVSRIRTEHFPLTLESARPSHTSQYLCASSLAASTDTQYFGPGTRLTVL.

The chain uses TRBV5-5 and TRBJ1-1; D is perhaps TRBD1 (6 bases). The CDR3 sequence is 12 residues long. V gave up 3 bases and J gave up 5 bases, with 8 bases separating them. Per the germline V gene, CDR1 is SGHKS and CDR2 is YYEKEE (reference sequence). CDR3 sequence: CASSSDRTEAFF. The DNA for the CDR3 is TGTGCCAGCAGCTCCGACAGGACTGAAGCTTTCTTT.

CDR3 loop: CASRRAGTGYNSPLHF. The CDR3 bases are TGTGCCAGCAGACGAGCCGGGACAGGGTATAATTCACCCCTCCACTTT. The V and J genes are TRBV13 and TRBJ1-6, with TRBD1 matching 9 bases. CDR1 and CDR2 from the germline V gene are PRHDT and FYEKMQ (reference sequence). The CDR3 consists of 16 residues. Losses at the gene ends were 6 bases for V and 4 bases for J; bases not matched to a gene: 7.

V gene TRBV5-1 combines with J gene TRBJ2-7, with D perhaps TRBD1 (5 bases). Germline CDR1 SGHRS, CDR2 YFSETQ. Between the trimmed V and J ends, which lost 0 bases and 9 bases, there was a span of 22 bases. The length of the CDR3 is 16 residues. The CDR3 nucleotides are TGCGCCAGCAGCTTGGGCCAGGGATCCCGAAATGCGGCGCAGTACTTC. Its protein product is CASSLGQGSRNAAQYF.

The rearrangement joins TRBV30 to TRBJ2-7; 8 bases are shared with TRBD2. The germline V gene has CDR1 GTSNPN and CDR2 SVGIG (reference sequence). Trimming removed 4 bases from V and 2 bases from J; junction bases left unmatched: 13. The CDR3 contains 16 residues. The CDR3 region is CAWIPLGGGHAYEQYF. The CDR3 coding sequence is TGTGCCTGGATCCCCCTGGGCGGGGGGCATGCCTACGAGCAGTACTTC.

The chain carries TRBV10-1 and TRBJ1-1; 8 nucleotides line up with TRBD1. This CDR3 has 15 amino acids. Germline V gives CDR1 WNHNN, CDR2 SYGVQD (reference sequence). The V gene end was trimmed by 0 bases and the J gene end by 7 bases; junction bases not matched to a gene: 7. DNA for the CDR3: TGCGCCAGCAGTGAGTCCTGGACAGGGAAGGTTGAAGCTTTCTTT. Amino acid sequence: CASSESWTGKVEAFF.